There are a few counts of the clone carrying this T cell receptor beta chain. The sample originates from a study of T cell changes during pregnancy in multiple sclerosis. The method was immunoSEQ multiplex PCR; TCRdb's version includes in-frame clones alone and lacks a portion of them. The data contain roughly 64,000 clones, roughly 89% of them singletons. Per the germline V gene, CDR1 is SNHLY and CDR2 is FYNNEI. CDR3 length equals 13 residues. Trimming shortened V by 7 bases and J by 9 bases, and 18 bases separated the two germline ends. The source is a female donor with multiple sclerosis, enrolled in a pregnancy study. This specimen consisted of peripheral blood, obtained in the second trimester of pregnancy. The rearrangement joins TRBV2 to TRBJ2-5; D is tentatively TRBD1 or TRBD2 (6 bases each). The CDR3, as DNA: TGTGCCAGCACTGACAGGCTCTGGGGGGCCCAGTACTTC. Translated, it gives CASTDRLWGAQYF.